This is a list of T cell receptor beta chains from one sample in a study of CXCR3-negative and CXCR3-positive naive CD8 T cells. Reprocessing the 5' RACE reads, TCRdb reports a single entry for every CDR3 protein and omits DNA. This sample's table reports 100,000 to 150,000 distinct CDR3 sequences. Specimen: naive CXCR3- CD8+ T cells from blood. These TCRs come from a human donor in good health. Some clones in this sample may be carry-over from other donors' samples. Each CDR3 is given with its conserved first and last residue.

>TRBJ1-1|TRBV19
CASSIPSTGFNTEAFF
>TRBJ2-1|TRBV7-3
CASSLMGSYNEQFF
>TRBJ1-6|TRBV4-3
CASSQEIPGGNSPLHF
>TRBJ2-7|TRBV29-1
CSVEDGGGTGQYF
>TRBJ1-4|TRBV29-1
CSVEVRNEKLFF
>TRBJ2-7|TRBV15
CATSRDLSGDEQYF
>TRBJ1-3|TRBV2
CASIRQGGGNTIYF
>TRBJ2-7|TRBV29-1
CSGLDGYEQYF
>TRBJ2-5|TRBV28
CATTGPPLETQYF
>TRBJ2-3|TRBV12-3/TRBV12-4
CASSLLRTDTQYF
>TRBJ2-5|TRBV2
CASSDAKGRGETQYF
>TRBJ2-1|TRBV20-1
CSARDRTSGIPYNEQFF
>TRBJ1-1|TRBV28
CASSLDSLVATEAFF
>TRBJ1-2|TRBV29-1
CSVSRADYGYTF
>TRBJ1-1|TRBV28
CASSSGRGNTEAFF
>TRBJ2-7|TRBV2
CASSEGWPGLAGPGGYEQYF
>TRBJ1-1|TRBV27
CASSSQGIGNTEAFF
>TRBJ2-1|TRBV2
CASLSGRDYNEQFF
>TRBJ2-5|TRBV23-1
CASSQPTLALWEETQYF
>TRBJ2-3|TRBV29-1
CSVWGAGSDTQYF
>TRBJ2-5|TRBV28
CASSFSGRGHRETQYF
>TRBJ2-5|TRBV5-6
CASSLPKETQYF
>TRBJ2-7|TRBV4-1
CASSQDVGQIYEQYF
>TRBJ2-1|TRBV28
CASRPGLAANEQFF
>TRBJ1-2|TRBV5-1
CASSFVGQGDGYTF
>TRBJ2-7|TRBV25-1
CASSDWTGSSEQYF
>TRBJ2-7|TRBV13
CASSFWEGRYEQYF
>TRBJ2-3|TRBV7-9
CASSLVVRTSGTDTQYF
>TRBJ2-7|TRBV6-6
CASSYSSGGAYEQYF
>TRBJ2-7|TRBV12-3/TRBV12-4
CASRADGVNYEQYF
>TRBJ2-7|TRBV13
CASSLGAISYEQYF
>TRBJ1-2|TRBV20-1
CSAKDPSDRSGTF
>TRBJ2-7|TRBV27
CASSLIYEQYF
>TRBJ2-1|TRBV11-2
CASSPPLSSYNEQFF
>TRBJ1-1|TRBV9
CASSALDSPNTEAFF
>TRBJ2-7|TRBV7-8
CASSPVGQGPTYEQYF
>TRBJ2-7|TRBV12-3/TRBV12-4
CASSLVQTYEQYF
>TRBJ2-1|TRBV12-3/TRBV12-4
CASNQGANEQFF
>TRBJ2-1|TRBV19
CATSRVTFSEQFF
>TRBJ2-1|TRBV29-1
CSVVRRYNEQFF
>TRBJ1-1|TRBV18
CASSPPGKAFF
>TRBJ2-1|TRBV10-3
CAISDGVVGGPSYNEQFF
>TRBJ2-7|TRBV9
CASSVEGTSIAYEQYF
>TRBJ2-2|TRBV29-1
CSVLSSGVATGELFF
>TRBJ2-2|TRBV6-5
CASSYFGDTGELFF
>TRBJ2-5|TRBV29-1
CSVDGLAVGETQYF
>TRBJ2-5|TRBV12-3/TRBV12-4
CASSHIGLEFQETQYF
>TRBJ1-5|TRBV24-1
CATSDSKASNQPQHF
>TRBJ1-1|TRBV4-1
CASSPPGMNTEAFF
>TRBJ2-2|TRBV7-9
CASSAAPGTGELFF
>TRBJ1-1|TRBV29-1
CSVDSGGGTEAFF
>TRBJ2-2|TRBV9
CASSVVGGGANTGELFF
>TRBJ2-7|TRBV29-1
CSAILGQGYEQYF
>TRBJ1-6|TRBV5-1
CASSTVGASYNSPLHF
>TRBJ2-4|TRBV28
CASSYPMTGGGKNIQYF
>TRBJ1-4|TRBV25-1
CASETYEKLFF
>TRBJ2-5|TRBV4-1
CASSPRREGGTQETQYF
>TRBJ2-2|TRBV27
CASSEGAGELFF
>TRBJ2-5|TRBV2
CASKTRTGLETQYF
>TRBJ1-3|TRBV13
CASSPGTGSGNTIYF